The clone carrying this T cell receptor beta chain came up a few times. V was cut by 5 bases and J by 4 bases, with 14 bases left in between. The germline gives CDR1 GTSNPN, CDR2 SVGIG (reference sequence). The CDR3 runs to 13 residues. Roughly 0.45 to 1 ug RNA was reverse transcribed with random hexamers. An immunoSEQ multiplex PCR generated amplified TCR beta CDR3 products spanning 54 Vbeta and 13 Jbeta. MiXCR was run by TCRdb on the immunoSEQ multiplex PCR reads, yielding one entry per CDR3 protein. The sample contains roughly 130,000 distinct CDR3 sequences, 96% of which appear only once. The entry originates in a study of CD8 T cells in Susac syndrome.

The sequencing sample was made of CD4+ T cells from PBMCs. V and J are TRBV30 and TRBJ1-1; D ambiguous. The receptor's source is a human donor with Susac syndrome. CDR3 DNA: TGTGCCTGGCTTAGGACCTGGGGCACTGAAGCTTTCTTT. Its translation is CAWLRTWGTEAFF. The variable domain in full, completed from reference TRBV30 and TRBJ1-1, reads SQTIHQWPATLVQPVGSPLSLECTVEGTSNPNLYWYRQAAGRGLQLLFYSVGIGQISSEVPQNLSASRPQDRQFILSSKKLLLSDSGFYLCAWLRTWGTEAFFGQGTRLTVV.